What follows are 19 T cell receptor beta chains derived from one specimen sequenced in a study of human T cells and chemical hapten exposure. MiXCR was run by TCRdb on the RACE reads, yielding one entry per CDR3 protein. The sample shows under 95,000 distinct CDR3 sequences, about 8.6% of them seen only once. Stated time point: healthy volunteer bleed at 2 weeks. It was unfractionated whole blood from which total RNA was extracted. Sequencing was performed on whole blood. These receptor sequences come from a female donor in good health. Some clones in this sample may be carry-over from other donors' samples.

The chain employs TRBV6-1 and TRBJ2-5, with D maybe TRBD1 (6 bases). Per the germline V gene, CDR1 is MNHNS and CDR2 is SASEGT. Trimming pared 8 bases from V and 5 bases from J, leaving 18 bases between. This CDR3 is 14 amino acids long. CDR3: CASPKGVFGETQYF. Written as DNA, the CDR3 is TGTGCCAGCCCCAAGGGGGTATTCGGGGAGACCCAGTACTTC.

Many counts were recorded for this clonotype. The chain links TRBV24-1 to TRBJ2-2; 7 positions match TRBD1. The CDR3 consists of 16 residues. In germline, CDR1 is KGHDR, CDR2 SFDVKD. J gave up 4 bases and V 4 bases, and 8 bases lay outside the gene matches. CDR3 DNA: TGTGCCACCAGTGACCCGAGACAGGGTCCCACCGGGGAGCTGTTTTTT. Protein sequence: CATSDPRQGPTGELFF.

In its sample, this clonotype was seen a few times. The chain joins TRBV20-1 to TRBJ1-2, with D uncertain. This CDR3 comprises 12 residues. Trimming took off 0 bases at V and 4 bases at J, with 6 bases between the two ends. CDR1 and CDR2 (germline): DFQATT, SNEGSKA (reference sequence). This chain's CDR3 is CSARDVSYGYTF. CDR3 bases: TGCAGTGCTAGAGATGTCTCCTATGGCTACACCTTC.

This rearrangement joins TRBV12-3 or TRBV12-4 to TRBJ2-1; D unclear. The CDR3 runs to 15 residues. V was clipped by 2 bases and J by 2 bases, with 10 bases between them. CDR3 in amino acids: CASSLNLGPYNEQFF. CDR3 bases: TGTGCCAGCAGTTTAAATCTGGGTCCCTACAATGAGCAGTTCTTC.

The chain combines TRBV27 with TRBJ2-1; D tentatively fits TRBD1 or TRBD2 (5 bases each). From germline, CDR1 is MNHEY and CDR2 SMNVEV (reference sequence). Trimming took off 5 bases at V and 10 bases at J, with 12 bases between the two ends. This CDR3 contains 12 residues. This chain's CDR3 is CASSPWDGEQFF. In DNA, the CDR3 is TGTGCCAGCAGTCCCTGGGACGGAGAGCAGTTCTTC.

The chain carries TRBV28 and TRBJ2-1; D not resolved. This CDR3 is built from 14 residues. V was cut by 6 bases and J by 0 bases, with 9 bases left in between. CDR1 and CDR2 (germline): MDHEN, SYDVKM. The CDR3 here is CASSLDLSYNEQFF. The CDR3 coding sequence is TGTGCCAGCAGCTTGGACCTCTCCTACAATGAGCAGTTCTTC.

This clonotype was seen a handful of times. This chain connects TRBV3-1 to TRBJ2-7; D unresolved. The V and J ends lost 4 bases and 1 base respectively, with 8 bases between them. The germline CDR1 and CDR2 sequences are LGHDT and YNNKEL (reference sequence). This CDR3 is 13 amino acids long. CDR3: CASSPDGSYEQYF. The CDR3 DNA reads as TGTGCCAGCAGCCCCGACGGGTCCTACGAGCAGTACTTC.

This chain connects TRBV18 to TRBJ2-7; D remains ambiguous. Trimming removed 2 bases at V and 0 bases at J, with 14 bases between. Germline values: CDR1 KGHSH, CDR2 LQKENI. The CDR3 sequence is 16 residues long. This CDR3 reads CASSPFSGRTSYEQYF. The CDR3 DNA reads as TGTGCCAGCTCACCATTTTCAGGCAGGACCTCCTACGAGCAGTACTTC.

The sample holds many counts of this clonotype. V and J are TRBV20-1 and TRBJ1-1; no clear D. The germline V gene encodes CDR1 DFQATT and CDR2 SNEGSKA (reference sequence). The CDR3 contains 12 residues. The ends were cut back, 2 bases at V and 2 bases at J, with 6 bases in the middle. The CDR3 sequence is CSARNQNTEAFF. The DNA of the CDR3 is TGCAGTGCTAGAAATCAAAACACTGAAGCTTTCTTT.

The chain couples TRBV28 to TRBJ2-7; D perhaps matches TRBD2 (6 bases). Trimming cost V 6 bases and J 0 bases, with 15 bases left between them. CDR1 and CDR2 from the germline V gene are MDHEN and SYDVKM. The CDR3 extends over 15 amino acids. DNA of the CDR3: TGTGCCAGCAGCCCAACGCGGGACCACTCCTACGAGCAGTACTTC. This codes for CASSPTRDHSYEQYF.

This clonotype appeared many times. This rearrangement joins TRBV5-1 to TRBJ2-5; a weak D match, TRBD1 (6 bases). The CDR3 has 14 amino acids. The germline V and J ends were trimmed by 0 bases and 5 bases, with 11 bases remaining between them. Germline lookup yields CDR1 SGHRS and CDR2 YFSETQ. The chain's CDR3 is CASSLGSRGETQYF. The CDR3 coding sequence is TGCGCCAGCAGCTTGGGGTCGAGGGGGGAGACCCAGTACTTC. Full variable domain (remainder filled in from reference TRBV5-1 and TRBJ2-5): KAGVTQTPRYLIKTRGQQVTLSCSPISGHRSVSWYQQTPGQGLQFLFEYFSETQRNKGNFPGRFSGRQFSNSRSEMNVSTLELGDSALYLCASSLGSRGETQYFGPGTRLLVL.

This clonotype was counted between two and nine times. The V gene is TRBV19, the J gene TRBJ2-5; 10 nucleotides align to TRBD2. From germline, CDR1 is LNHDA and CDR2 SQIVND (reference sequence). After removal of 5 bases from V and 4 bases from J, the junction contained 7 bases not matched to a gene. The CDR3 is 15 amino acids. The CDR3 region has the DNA TGTGCCAGTAGTGGGGGACTAGCGAGAGGAGAGACCCAGTACTTC. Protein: CASSGGLARGETQYF. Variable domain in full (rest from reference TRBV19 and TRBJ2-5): DGGITQSPKYLFRKEGQNVTLSCEQNLNHDAMYWYRQDPGQGLRLIYYSQIVNDFQKGDIAEGYSVSREKKESFPLTVTSAQKNPTAFYLCASSGGLARGETQYFGPGTRLLVL.

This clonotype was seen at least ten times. The CDR3 nucleotides are TGTGCCAGCACAGTTAGCGGGGGTTACTACAATGAGCAGTTCTTC. It is translated as CASTVSGGYYNEQFF. V is TRBV7-9 and J is TRBJ2-1, with 9 bases identical to TRBD2. V was pared by 7 bases and J by 3 bases, with 7 bases of the junction left unmatched. CDR1 is SEHNR and CDR2 is FQNEAQ in the germline V gene (reference sequence). The CDR3 is 15 residues long.

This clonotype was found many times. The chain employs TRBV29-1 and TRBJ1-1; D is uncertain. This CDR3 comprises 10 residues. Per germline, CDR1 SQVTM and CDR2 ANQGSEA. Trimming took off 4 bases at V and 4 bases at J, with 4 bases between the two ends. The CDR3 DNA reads TGCAGCGTTGGTATCACTGAAGCTTTCTTT. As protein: CSVGITEAFF.

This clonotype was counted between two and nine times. The CDR3 nucleotides are TGTGCCAGCAGCTTAGCTGTGGGCACTGAAGCTTTCTTT. Encoded protein: CASSLAVGTEAFF. The J gene is TRBJ1-1, the V gene TRBV11-3; D uncertain. V dropped 1 base and J dropped 4 bases, with 7 bases sitting between them. This CDR3 region has 13 residues. The germline V gene encodes CDR1 SGHNT and CDR2 YENEEA.

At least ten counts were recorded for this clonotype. CDR3 amino acids: CASSYSASGSNEQYF. The CDR3 DNA reads as TGTGCCAGCAGTTACAGTGCTAGCGGGAGTAACGAGCAGTACTTC. J is TRBJ2-7 and V is TRBV6-2 or TRBV6-3; 10 bases line up with TRBD2. The CDR3 is made up of 15 amino acids. V shed 2 bases, J shed 5 bases, and the junction held 6 bases outside the gene matches. Germline-derived CDR1 and CDR2 are MNHEY and SVGEGT.

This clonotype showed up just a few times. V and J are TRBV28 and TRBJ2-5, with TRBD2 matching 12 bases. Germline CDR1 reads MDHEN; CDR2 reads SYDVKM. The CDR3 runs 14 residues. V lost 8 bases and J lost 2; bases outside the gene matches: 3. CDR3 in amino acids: CASELAGGQETQYF. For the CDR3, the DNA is TGTGCCAGCGAGCTAGCGGGAGGGCAAGAGACCCAGTACTTC.

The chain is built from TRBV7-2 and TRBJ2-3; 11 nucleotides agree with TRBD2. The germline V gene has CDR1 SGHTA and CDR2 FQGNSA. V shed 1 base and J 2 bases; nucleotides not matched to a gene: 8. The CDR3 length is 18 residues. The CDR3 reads CASSLGLAGGPFTDTQYF. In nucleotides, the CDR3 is TGTGCCAGCAGCTTAGGCCTAGCGGGAGGTCCCTTCACAGATACGCAGTATTTT.

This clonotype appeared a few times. The CDR3 sequence: CASSPGAAYEQYF. CDR3 bases: TGTGCCAGCAGTCCAGGGGCCGCCTACGAGCAGTACTTC. This chain connects TRBV12-3 or TRBV12-4 to TRBJ2-7, with D possibly matching TRBD1 (6 bases). CDR3 length: 13 residues. The V and J ends lost 5 bases and 2 bases respectively, with 10 bases between them.